This paragraph reports one T cell receptor (beta chain). Its recognized antigen is unknown. No qualities accompany the bases; no much larger clone lies one base away. From cysteine to phenylalanine, the CDR3 is 14 amino acids long. Only the CDR3 part of the read is kept: 42 bases, read in frame from the first base. From V the trimming removes 2 bases and from J it removes 11 bases, while the gene matches leave 10 bases of the junction unaccounted for. The germline V gene sets CDR1 to MNHEY and CDR2 to SVGAGI. The sample comes from a study of beta chain features in type 1 diabetes (dated by TCRdb to the late 2010s). Broadly, across the study: No differences in mean age, gender distribution, total cell number or subset yield were found between patients and healthy donors. A total of about 100,000,000 sorted cells were examined across all samples, and RNA yield correlated strongly with the number of cells per subset. The study compared the TCRB repertoires of sorted circulating CD4+ T cell subsets in recently diagnosed type 1 diabetes patients with those in matched healthy donors. Whereas all 30 or so donors provided naive and central memory subsets, regulatory and stem cell-like memory subsets were isolated from just 8 patients and about 8 healthy donors.

Each donor gave one peripheral blood draw, around 100 mL on average, collected into heparinised tubes. A BD FACSAria II and a panel including CD45RO, CCR7, CD25, CD127, CD95 and CD27 were used to sort naive, central memory, regulatory and stem cell-like memory CD4+ T cells. All sorted populations exceeded 95% purity. PBMCs were isolated right away by Lymphoprep density gradient centrifugation and were stained directly, without culture. To minimize batch effects, samples were stained and sorted in pairs, one healthy donor with one patient per experiment. The full study reports these points: Naive, central memory and regulatory TCRB repertoires appeared to be more similar among patients than among healthy donors. At VDJ recombination sites, type 1 diabetes patients had fewer insertions and more deleted nucleotides, which implies abnormalities in thymic rearrangement. Only small numbers of individuals were included in the HLA sub-analyses, which left unresolved whether HLA type had any influence on TCRB rearrangement. In all four CD4+ subsets, TCRB CDR3 length was moderately but significantly shorter in type 1 diabetes patients. Sequencing cDNA rather than genomic DNA could over-represent highly expressing activated cells, although activation and CD3 levels did not differ between groups. Shorter templates might be favored by PCR, yet because patient and control samples were amplified and corrected together, any such skew would affect both groups equally.

The High Capacity cDNA Reverse Transcription Kit was used to reverse transcribe all of the isolated RNA, meaning that expressed TCRB transcripts were what got sequenced. Deep immunoSEQ sequencing was applied to naive, central memory and regulatory T cell samples, giving an average of about 3.6 million total reads per sample. Sorted cells were lysed in RLT buffer, and RNA was extracted using DNase-treated RNeasy Micro or Mini kits according to cell number. Each cell subset was processed separately to prevent cross-contamination, with patient and healthy donor samples processed together. The immunoSEQ multiplex PCR was used to amplify TCRB sequences from cDNA, yielding 87-bp fragments that span the CDR3 region. Sequencing of the amplicons was performed on the Illumina HiSeq platform. The authors' analysis ran thus. Synthetic template baselines were used to correct PCR bias computationally, reads within Hamming distance 2 were collapsed together, and singletons that could not be merged were discarded. Reads were aligned against IMGT to assign V, D and J genes, CDR3 length and insertions or deletions at six rearrangement sites. Within each subset, clonotype counts were normalized to sorted cell number, and only after that were true diversity and Gini coefficients computed with the tcR R package. Repertoire sharing was quantified using the overlap coefficient calculated on TCRB nucleotide sequences. As a proxy for the pre-selection repertoire, out-of-frame TCRB sequences from naive cells were analyzed. TCRdb carries this immuneACCESS record with in-frame sequences only. Its versions omit some clonotypes, under half of them owing to an unresolved V gene in the studies checked, with the rest unexplained. Clonal size and the V and J genes are those of that table, whereas D and trimming came from the DNA. For this sample there are roughly 700,000 clones; roughly an eighth appear just once. The ten largest clones capture approximately 0.02% of the sample.

The receptor was isolated from a man between 18 and 35 years old with type 1 diabetes. The specimen sequenced was naive CD4+ T cells from blood. In light of the paper, this sample's cell subset or site label describes: true naive CD4+ T cells. The chain is assembled from TRBV6-5 and TRBJ1-1; 8 of the junction bases match TRBD1. In nucleotide form, the sequence is TGTGCCAGCAGTTACCAAGGACAGGGCATGTGGGCTTTCTTT. It encodes CASSYQGQGMWAFF.